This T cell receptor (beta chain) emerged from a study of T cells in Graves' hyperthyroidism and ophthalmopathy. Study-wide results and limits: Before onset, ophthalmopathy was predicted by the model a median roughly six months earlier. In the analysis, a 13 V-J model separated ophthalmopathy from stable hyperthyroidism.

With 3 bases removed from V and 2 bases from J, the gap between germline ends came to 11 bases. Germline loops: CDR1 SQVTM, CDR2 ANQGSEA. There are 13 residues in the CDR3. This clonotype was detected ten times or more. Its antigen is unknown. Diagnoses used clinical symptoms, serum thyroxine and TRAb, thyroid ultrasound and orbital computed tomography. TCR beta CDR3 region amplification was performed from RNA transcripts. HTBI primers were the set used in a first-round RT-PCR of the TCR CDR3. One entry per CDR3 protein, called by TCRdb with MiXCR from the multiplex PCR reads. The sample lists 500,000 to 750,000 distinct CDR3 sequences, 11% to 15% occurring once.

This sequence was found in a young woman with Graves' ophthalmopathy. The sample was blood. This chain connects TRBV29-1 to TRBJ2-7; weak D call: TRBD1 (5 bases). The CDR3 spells CSVEGQGPYEQYF. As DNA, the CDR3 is TGCAGCGTTGAGGGTCAGGGCCCCTACGAGCAGTACTTC.